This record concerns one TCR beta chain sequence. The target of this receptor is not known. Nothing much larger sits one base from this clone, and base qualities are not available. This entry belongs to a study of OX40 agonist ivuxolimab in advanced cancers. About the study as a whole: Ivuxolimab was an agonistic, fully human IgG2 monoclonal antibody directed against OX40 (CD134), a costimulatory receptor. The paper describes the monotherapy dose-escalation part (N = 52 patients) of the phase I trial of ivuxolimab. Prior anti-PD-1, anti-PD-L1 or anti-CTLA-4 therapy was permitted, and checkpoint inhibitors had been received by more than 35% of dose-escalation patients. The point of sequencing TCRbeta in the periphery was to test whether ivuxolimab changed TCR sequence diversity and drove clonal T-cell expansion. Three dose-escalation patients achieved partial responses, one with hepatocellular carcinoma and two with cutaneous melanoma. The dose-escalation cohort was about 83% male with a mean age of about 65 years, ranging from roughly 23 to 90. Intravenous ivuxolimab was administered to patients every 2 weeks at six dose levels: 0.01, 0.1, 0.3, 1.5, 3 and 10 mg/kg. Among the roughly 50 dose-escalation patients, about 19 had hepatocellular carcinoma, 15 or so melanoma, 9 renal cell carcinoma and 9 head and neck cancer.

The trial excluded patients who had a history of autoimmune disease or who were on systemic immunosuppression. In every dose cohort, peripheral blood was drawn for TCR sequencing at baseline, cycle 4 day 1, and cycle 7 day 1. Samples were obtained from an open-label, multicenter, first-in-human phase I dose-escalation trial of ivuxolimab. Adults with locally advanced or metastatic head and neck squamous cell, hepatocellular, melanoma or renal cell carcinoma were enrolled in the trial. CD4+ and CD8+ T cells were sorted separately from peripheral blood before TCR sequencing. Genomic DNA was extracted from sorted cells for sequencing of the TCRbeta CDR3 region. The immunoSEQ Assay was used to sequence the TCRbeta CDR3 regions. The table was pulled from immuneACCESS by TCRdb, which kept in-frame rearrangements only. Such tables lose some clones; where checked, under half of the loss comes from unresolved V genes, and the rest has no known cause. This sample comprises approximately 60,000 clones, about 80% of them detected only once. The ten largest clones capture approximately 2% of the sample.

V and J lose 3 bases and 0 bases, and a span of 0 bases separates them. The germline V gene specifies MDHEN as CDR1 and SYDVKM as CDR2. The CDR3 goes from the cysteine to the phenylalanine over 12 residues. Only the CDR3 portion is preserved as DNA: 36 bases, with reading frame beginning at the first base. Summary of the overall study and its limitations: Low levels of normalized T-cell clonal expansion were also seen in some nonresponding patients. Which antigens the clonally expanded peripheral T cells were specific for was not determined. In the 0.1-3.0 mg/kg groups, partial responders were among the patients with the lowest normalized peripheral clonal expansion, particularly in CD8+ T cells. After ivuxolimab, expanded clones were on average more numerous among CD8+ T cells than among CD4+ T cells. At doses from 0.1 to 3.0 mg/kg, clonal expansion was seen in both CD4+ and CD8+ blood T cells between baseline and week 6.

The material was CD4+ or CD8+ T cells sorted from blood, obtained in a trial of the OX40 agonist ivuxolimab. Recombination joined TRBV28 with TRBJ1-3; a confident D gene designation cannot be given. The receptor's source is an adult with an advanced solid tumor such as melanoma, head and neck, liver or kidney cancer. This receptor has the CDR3 CASSFSGNTIYF. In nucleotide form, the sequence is TGTGCCAGCAGTTTCTCTGGAAACACCATATATTTT.